This TCR beta chain was documented in a study of response to subunit inactivated influenza vaccine (dated by TCRdb to the late 2010s). Describing the broader study: The study used deep quantitative T cell receptor repertoire profiling to track responses to a trivalent subunit inactivated influenza vaccine. Broad study findings and their caveats: The authors proposed that each seasonal influenza vaccination may bring in only a limited number of new T cells.

The table lists this clonotype with many counts. The specificity of this receptor is unknown. One base away there is no much larger clone; base qualities are not given. Preparation of the library involved RT-PCR. Sequencer: Illumina HiSeq 2500. The public reads were quality trimmed at Q25 with fastp and then assembled into clones with MiXCR by TCRdb, keeping productive beta chains. Identical CDR3 protein sequences are pooled into one entry, listed with their most common genes and DNA. The sample table shows under 500,000 distinct CDR3 sequences, and roughly 9.8% are seen once. The ten largest clones capture less than 15% of the sample. The time point label here, explained by the study, means: 45 days after influenza vaccine administration. V sheds 6 bases and J sheds 1 base, leaving 10 bases between their ends. The CDR3 sequence holds 13 residues, the cysteine and phenylalanine included. Solely the CDR3 DNA is kept, with 39 bases framed from the first base.

Recombination linked TRBV12-3 or TRBV12-4 to TRBJ2-7; the D gene cannot be resolved beyond TRBD1 or TRBD2, each matching 5 bases. The specimen was PBMCs from blood, collected 35 to 45 days after vaccination. The sequence was obtained from a man aged 45 to 65 who received an inactivated influenza vaccine. Donor details come from another sample of the same person, matched by shared clones. The DNA sequence is given as TGTGCCAGCAGGATCGAGGGGTCCTACGAGCAGTACTTC. The encoded protein is CASRIEGSYEQYF.